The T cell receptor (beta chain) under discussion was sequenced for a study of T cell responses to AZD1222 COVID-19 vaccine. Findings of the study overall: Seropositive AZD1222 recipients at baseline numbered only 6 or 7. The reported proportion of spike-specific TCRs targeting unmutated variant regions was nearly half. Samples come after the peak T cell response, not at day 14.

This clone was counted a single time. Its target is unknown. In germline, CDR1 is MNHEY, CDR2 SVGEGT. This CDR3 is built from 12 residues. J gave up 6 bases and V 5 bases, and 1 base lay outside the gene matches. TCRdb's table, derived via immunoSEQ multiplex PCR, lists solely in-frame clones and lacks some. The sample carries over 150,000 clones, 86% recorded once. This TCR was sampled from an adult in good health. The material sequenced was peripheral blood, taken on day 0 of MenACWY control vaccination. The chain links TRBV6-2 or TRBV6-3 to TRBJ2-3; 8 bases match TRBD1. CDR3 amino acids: CASSQGADTQYF. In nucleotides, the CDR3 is TGTGCCAGCAGTCAGGGGGCGGATACGCAGTATTTT.